This TCR beta chain was identified in a study of CD8 T cells in ankylosing spondylitis. General study results and limits: A motif of 7 to 9 highly homologous TCR beta variants was seen as apparently characteristic of ankylosing spondylitis blood.

This CDR3 spans 16 amino acids. Per germline, CDR1 DFQATT and CDR2 SNEGSKA (reference sequence). The ends lost 3 bases at V and 4 bases at J; junction bases unmatched: 12. Generation of TCR beta libraries employed quantitative 5'-RACE incorporating molecular barcodes. From the 5' RACE reads, TCRdb called clonotypes with MiXCR, one entry per CDR3 protein. The profile covers about 220,000 distinct CDR3 sequences, with 20% to 30% appearing a single time and about 6.9% taken by the ten largest. For this clonotype: Its target is not known.

This chain joins TRBV20-1 and TRBJ2-3; 8 bases match TRBD2. The sequenced material came from blood, either unsorted or a sorted T cell fraction (not recorded which). The TCR originated in a male donor with ankylosing spondylitis or in good health (not recorded which). The CDR3 region is CSASGRGLAGPDTQYF. The CDR3 coding sequence is TGCAGTGCTAGTGGTCGAGGACTAGCAGGTCCAGATACGCAGTATTTT.